This T cell receptor (beta chain) was documented in a study of PD-1 blockade in classical Hodgkin lymphoma (dated by TCRdb to between 2020 and 2021). Notes on the research overall: Nivolumab dosing was 3 mg/kg intravenously every 2 weeks, continuing until either disease progression or unacceptable toxicity. The study used CyTOF and TCR beta sequencing to define a peripheral blood immune signature of response to PD-1 blockade in classical Hodgkin lymphoma.

The CDR3, from cysteine to phenylalanine, totals 15 residues. CDR3 DNA only is kept here, 45 bases in frame from base 1. In the germline V gene, CDR1 corresponds to SNHLY and CDR2 to FYNNEI. Trimming takes 4 bases from V and 5 bases from J, and the germline ends sit 12 bases apart. The Qiagen DNeasy kit was used to extract genomic DNA both from unsorted PBMCs and from the negatively selected CD4+ and CD8+ fractions. Amplification of TCR beta CDR3 regions was done by immunoSEQ multiplex PCR with primers that anneal to V and J segments. A synthetic immune receptor repertoire was used to minimize amplification bias, and remaining bias was computationally removed after sequencing. In the source study's methods: Repertoire diversity was quantified as the Shannon entropy index using custom Python scripts. Unsorted, CD4+ and CD8+ repertoires were analyzed separately, except in combined analyses where CD4+ and CD8+ sequences were merged in silico. Clonal expansion was defined as at least a 2-fold frequency increase after treatment relative to C1D1, with a pseudocount of 0.5 for undetected baseline clones. Clones with 0 or 1 copy at C1D1 were classified as singleton clones, and clones with 2 or more copies were classified as non-singleton clones. Clones expanded in unsorted samples were assigned a CD4+, CD8+ or unknown annotation through matching of protein sequences in sorted samples from the same patient. Wilcoxon tests on paired samples were used to test diversity changes from C1D1 to C4D1. The table comes from immuneACCESS by way of TCRdb, which keeps in-frame sequences with V and J called. Part of the clones is missing from these tables; in studies checked, under half for an unresolved V gene and the rest for unknown reasons. V, J and clone size were drawn from that table, and D and trimming were deduced from the DNA. The sample includes around 27,000 clones, with approximately 85% observed a single time. Approximately 2.6% of the sample is taken by the ten largest.

Broader findings and caveats from the paper: Lower diversity was seen in patients whose nivolumab began less than 1 year after ASCT, and these patients were left out of later analyses so that immune reconstitution would not confound the results. Baseline TCR diversity was reported to be lower in newly diagnosed patients than in healthy donors and to be lower still in relapsed/refractory patients. A significant rise by C4D1 was seen in CD4+ but not CD8+ TCR diversity (p=0.0027 vs p=0.16), with the rise being most apparent in complete responders (p=0.02). Trial patients achieving complete response had baseline diversity similar to newly diagnosed patients, whereas partial responders and progressors had significantly lower diversity. The study was limited to a single clinical trial cohort, and causes of repertoire differences, possibly disease activity or prior therapy, remained undefined.

The time point label here, explained by the study, means: cycle 4 day 1 (C4D1), after six to seven weeks of nivolumab. Relapse after autologous stem cell transplantation had occurred in all trial patients, and cohorts A, B and C were distinguished by prior brentuximab vedotin exposure. CD4+ T cells were purified from thawed PBMCs by magnetic negative selection with a Miltenyi CD4+ T cell isolation kit. A total of over 55 patients with relapsed/refractory classical Hodgkin lymphoma made up the trial cohort, and each patient's best overall response was complete response, partial response or progressive disease. Single-agent nivolumab was administered to trial patients in the multi-cohort phase II CheckMate 205 trial. An independent review committee assessed best overall response by applying the 2007 International Working Group response criteria. Trial PBMCs were collected just before the start of nivolumab (C1D1) and during therapy at cycle 2 day 1 and cycle 4 day 1. After peripheral blood was drawn into 8 mL Vacutainer Cell Preparation Tubes, PBMCs were isolated by centrifugation and then cryopreserved. Purified CD4+ and CD8+ fractions were prepared only for cases with an additional available PBMC sample. Magnetically labelled cells were removed on LS columns in a quadroMACS separator, and the flow-through was retained as the purified fraction.

Comment on this clone: Its antigen remains unidentified. No much larger clone exists at a distance of one base, and base qualities are not known.

The clonotype comes from a human donor with classical Hodgkin lymphoma. Sequencing was performed on CD4+ T cells from blood, taken before the fourth cycle of nivolumab. The receptor chain draws on TRBV2 and TRBJ1-6; the D gene is possibly TRBD1, with 5 bases matching. This receptor carries the CDR3 CASSGQHTDNSPLHF. At the DNA level, the sequence is TGTGCCAGCAGTGGACAGCACACTGATAATTCACCCCTCCACTTT.